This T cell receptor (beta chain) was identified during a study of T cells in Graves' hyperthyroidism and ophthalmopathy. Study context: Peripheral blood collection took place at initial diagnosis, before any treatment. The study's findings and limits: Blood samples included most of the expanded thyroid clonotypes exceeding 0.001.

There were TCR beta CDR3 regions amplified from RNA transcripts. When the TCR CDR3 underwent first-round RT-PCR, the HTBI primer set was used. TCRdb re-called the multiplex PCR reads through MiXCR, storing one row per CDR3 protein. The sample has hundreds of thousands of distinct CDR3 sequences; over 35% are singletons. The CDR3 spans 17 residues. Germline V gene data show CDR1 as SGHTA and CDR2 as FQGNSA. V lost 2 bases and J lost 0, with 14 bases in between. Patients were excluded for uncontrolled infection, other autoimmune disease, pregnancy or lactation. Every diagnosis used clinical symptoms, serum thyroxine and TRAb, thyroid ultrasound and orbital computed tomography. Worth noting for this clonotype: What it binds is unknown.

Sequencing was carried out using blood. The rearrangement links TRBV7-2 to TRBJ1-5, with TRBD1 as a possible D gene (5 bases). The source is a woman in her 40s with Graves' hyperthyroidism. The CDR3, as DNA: TGTGCCAGCAGCTTACGGGGGATTGAATATAGCAATCAGCCCCAGCATTTT. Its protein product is CASSLRGIEYSNQPQHF.